This T cell receptor (beta chain) was identified during a study of blood T cell repertoires in COVID-19. About the research overall: Donors in the United States, Italy and Spain gave samples during acute or convalescent COVID-19. The cDNA or gDNA used as material had been derived from T cells, B-cell-depleted T cells, or PBMCs.

This CDR3 is 15 amino acids long. V lost 0 bases and J lost 4; bases outside the gene matches: 6. Germline loops: CDR1 SGHAT, CDR2 FQNNGV. Sequencing used immunoSEQ multiplex PCR; TCRdb keeps in-frame clones, though not all of them. The sample contains 300,000 to 350,000 clones, roughly 90% of which appear only once. Residents of about two dozen US areas, aged 18 to 89 years, made up the participants. For recovered donors of Cohort 3, there were two negative PCRs, clearance, or symptom resolution. This clone was counted between two and nine times. The chain employs TRBV11-2 and TRBJ2-7, with 7 nucleotides matching TRBD2. Sequencing was carried out using PBMCs or T cells enriched from blood (not recorded which). This receptor was taken from a young woman who had recovered from COVID-19. CDR3 sequence (DNA): TGTGCCAGCAGCTTAGAAGGAAGCGGGGCGTACGAGCAGTACTTC. Translating it yields CASSLEGSGAYEQYF.